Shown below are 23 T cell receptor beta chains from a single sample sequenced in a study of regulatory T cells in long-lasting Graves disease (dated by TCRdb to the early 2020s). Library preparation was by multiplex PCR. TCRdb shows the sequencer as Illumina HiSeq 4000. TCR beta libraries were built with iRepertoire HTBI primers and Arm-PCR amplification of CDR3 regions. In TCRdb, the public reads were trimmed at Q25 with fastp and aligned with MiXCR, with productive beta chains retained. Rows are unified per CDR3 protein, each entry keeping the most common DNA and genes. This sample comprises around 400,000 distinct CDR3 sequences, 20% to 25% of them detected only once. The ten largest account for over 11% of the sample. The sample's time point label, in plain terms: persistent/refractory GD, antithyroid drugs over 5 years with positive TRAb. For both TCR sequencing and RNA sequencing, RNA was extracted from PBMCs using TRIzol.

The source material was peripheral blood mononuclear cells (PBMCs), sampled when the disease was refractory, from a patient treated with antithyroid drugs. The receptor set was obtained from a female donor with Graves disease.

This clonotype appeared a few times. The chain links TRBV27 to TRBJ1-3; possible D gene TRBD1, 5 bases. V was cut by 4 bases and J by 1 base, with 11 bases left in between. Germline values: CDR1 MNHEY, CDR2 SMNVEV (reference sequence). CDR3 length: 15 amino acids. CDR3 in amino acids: CASSSRGESGNTIYF. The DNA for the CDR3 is TGTGCCAGCAGTTCCCGGGGCGAGTCTGGAAACACCATATATTTT.

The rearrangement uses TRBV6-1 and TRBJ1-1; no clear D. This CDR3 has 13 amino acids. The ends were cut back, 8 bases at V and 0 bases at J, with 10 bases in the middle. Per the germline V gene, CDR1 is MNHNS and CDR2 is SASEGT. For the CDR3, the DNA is TGTGCCAGCGGACCCCCCATGAACACTGAAGCTTTCTTT. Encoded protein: CASGPPMNTEAFF.

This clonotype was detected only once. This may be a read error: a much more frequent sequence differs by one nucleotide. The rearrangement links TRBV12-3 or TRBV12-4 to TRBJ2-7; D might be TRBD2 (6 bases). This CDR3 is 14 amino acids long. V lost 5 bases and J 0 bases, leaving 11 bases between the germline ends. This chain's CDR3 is CASSPTRSSYEQYF. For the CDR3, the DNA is TGTGCCAGCAGTCCGACTAGGAGCTCCTACGAGCAGTACTTC.

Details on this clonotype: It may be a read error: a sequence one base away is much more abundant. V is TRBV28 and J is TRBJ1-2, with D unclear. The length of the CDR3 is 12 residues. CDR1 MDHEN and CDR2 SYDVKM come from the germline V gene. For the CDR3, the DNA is TGTGCCGGCAGTTTCTCCGGGTGGGGCTACACCTTC. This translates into CAGSFSGWGYTF.

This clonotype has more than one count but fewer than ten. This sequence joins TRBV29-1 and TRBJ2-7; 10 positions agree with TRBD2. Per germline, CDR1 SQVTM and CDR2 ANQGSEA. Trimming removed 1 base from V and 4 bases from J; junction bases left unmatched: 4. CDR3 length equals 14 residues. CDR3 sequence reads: CSVEGLAGEYEQYF. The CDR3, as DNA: TGCAGCGTTGAAGGCCTAGCGGGAGAATACGAGCAGTACTTC.

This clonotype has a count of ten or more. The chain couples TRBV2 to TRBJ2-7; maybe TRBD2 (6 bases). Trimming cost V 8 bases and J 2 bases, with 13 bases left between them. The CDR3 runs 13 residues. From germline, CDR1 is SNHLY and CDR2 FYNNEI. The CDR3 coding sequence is TGTGCCAGCGGGGGGACTGGAACCTACGAGCAGTACTTC. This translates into CASGGTGTYEQYF. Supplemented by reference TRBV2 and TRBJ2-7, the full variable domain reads EPEVTQTPSHQVTQMGQEVILRCVPISNHLYFYWYRQILGQKVEFLVSFYNNEISEKSEIFDDQFSVERPDGSNFTLKIRSTKLEDSAMYFCASGGTGTYEQYFGPGTRLTVT.

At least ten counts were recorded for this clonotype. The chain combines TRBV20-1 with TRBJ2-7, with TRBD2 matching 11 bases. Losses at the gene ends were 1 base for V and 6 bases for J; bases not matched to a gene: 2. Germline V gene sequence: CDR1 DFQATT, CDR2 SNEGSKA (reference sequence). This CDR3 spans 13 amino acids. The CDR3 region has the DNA TGCAGTGCTAGAGTACTAGCGGGAGTCGAGCAGTACTTC. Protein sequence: CSARVLAGVEQYF.

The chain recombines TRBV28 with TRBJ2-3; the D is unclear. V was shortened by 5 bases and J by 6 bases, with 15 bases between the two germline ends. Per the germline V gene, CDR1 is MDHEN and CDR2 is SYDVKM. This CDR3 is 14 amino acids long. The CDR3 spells CASSTDGLRDTQYF. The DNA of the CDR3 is TGTGCCAGCAGTACCGATGGTCTGAGGGATACGCAGTATTTT.

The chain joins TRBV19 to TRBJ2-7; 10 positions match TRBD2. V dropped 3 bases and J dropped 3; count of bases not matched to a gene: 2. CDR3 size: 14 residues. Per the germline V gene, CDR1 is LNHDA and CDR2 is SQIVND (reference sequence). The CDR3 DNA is TGTGCCAGTAGTATGCTAGCGGGAGTCTACGAGCAGTACTTC. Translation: CASSMLAGVYEQYF.

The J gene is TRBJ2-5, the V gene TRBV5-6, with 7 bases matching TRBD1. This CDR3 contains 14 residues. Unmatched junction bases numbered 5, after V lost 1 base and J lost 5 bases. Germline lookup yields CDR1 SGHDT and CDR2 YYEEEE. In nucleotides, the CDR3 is TGTGCCAGCAGCTTGAGACAGGGTGCGGAGACCCAGTACTTC. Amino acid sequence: CASSLRQGAETQYF.

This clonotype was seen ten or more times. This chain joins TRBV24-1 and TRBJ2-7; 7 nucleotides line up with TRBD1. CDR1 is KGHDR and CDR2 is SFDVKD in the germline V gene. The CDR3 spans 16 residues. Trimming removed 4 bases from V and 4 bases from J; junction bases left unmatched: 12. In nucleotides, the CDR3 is TGTGCCACCAGTGACAACCGGGCAGGGGGAACGTACGAGCAGTACTTC. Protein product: CATSDNRAGGTYEQYF.

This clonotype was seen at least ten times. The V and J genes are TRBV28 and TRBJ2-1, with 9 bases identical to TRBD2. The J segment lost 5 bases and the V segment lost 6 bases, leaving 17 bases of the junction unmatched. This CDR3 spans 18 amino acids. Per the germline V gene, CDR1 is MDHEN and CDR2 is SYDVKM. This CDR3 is CASSPWGGIAGDDNEQFF. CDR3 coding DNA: TGTGCCAGCAGCCCCTGGGGGGGGATAGCGGGAGACGACAATGAGCAGTTCTTC.

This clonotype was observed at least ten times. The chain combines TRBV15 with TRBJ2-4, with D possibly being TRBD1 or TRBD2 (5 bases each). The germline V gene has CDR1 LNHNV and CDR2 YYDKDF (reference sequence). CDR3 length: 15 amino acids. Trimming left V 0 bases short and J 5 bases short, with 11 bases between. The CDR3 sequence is CATSRDQGSENIQYF. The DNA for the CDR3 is TGTGCCACCAGCAGAGATCAGGGTAGCGAAAACATTCAGTACTTC.

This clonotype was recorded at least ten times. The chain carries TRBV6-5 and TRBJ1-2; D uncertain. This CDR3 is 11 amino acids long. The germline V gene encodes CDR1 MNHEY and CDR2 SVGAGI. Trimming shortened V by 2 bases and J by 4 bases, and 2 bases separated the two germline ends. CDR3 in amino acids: CASSYPYGYTF. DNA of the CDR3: TGTGCCAGCAGTTACCCCTATGGCTACACCTTC.

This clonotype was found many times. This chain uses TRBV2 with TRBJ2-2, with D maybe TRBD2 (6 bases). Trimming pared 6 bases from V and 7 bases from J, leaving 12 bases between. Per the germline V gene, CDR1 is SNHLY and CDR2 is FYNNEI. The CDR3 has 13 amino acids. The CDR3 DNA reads TGTGCCAGCAGAGGGACTGGGAACGGGGAGCTGTTTTTT. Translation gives CASRGTGNGELFF.

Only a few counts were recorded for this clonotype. CDR3 region: CASSPQGQINSPLHF. CDR3 nucleotide sequence: TGTGCCAGCTCACCACAAGGACAGATTAATTCACCCCTCCACTTT. The chain joins TRBV18 to TRBJ1-6, with TRBD1 as a possible D gene (6 bases). V shed 1 base and J shed 6 bases, with 10 bases lying between them. Germline loops: CDR1 KGHSH, CDR2 LQKENI. This CDR3 spans 15 amino acids.

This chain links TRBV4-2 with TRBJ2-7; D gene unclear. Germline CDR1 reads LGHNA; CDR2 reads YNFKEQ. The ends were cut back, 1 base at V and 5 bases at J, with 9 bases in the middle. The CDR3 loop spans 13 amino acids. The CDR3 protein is CASSQVGPNEQYF. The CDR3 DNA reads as TGTGCCAGCAGCCAAGTTGGCCCAAACGAGCAGTACTTC.

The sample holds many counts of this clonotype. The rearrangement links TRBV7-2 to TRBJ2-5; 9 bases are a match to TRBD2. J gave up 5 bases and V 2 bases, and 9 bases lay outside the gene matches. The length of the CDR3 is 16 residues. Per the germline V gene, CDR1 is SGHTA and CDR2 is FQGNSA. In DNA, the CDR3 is TGTGCCAGCAGCTTATTGCGGGAGGGCCTGGGGGAGACCCAGTACTTC. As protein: CASSLLREGLGETQYF.

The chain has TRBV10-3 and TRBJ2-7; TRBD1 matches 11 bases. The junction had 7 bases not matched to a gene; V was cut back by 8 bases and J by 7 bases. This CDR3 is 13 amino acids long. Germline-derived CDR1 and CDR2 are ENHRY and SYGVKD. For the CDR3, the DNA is TGTGCCATCCTCGGACAGGGGGCTGGTGAGCAGTACTTC. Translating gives CAILGQGAGEQYF.

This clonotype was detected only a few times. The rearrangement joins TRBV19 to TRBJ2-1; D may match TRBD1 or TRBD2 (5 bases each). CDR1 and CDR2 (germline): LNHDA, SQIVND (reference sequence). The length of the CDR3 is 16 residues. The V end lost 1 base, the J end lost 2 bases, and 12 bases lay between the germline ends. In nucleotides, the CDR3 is TGTGCCAGTAGTATAGGACCGGGACCACCCTACAATGAGCAGTTCTTC. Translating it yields CASSIGPGPPYNEQFF.

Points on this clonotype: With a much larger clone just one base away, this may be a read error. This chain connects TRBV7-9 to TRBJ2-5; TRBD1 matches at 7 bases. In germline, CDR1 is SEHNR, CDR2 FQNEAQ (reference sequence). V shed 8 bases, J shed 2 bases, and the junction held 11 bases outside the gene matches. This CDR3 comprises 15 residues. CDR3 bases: TGTGCCAGCGGCAGCAGGACAGGAGTACAAGAGACCCAGTACTTC. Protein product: CASGSRTGVQETQYF.

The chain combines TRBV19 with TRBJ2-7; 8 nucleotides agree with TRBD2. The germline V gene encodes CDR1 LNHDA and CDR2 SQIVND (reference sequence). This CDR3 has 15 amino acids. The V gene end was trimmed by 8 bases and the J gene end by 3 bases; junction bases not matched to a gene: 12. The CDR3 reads CASSPTGTSGYEQYF. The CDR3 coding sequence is TGTGCCAGTTCTCCTACCGGGACTAGTGGCTACGAGCAGTACTTC.

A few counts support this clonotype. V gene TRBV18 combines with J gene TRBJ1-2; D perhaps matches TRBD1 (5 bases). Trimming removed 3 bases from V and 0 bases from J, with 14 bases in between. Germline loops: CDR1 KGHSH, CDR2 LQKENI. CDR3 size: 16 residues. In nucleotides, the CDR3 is TGTGCCAGCTCACCCAGACAGAGTTTAGCTAACTATGGCTACACCTTC. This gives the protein CASSPRQSLANYGYTF.